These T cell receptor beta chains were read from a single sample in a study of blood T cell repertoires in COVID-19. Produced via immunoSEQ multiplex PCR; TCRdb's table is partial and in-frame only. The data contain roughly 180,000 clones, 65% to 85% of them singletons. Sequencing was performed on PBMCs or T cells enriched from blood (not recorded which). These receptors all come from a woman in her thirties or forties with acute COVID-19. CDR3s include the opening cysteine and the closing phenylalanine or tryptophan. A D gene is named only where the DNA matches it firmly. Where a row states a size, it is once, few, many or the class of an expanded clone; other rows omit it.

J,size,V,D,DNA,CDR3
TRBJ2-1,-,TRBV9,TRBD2,TGTGCCAGCAGCGTCGGGGGGTTTGGCAATGAGCAGTTCTTC,CASSVGGFGNEQFF
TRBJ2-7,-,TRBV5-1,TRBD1,TGCGCCAGCAGTCTCGGAGACAGGGGATGGGAGCAGTACTTC,CASSLGDRGWEQYF
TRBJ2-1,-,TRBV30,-,TGTGCCTGGAGTGTAACGGGCGGGGGCACACCCAGCTCCTACAATGAGCAGTTCTTC,CAWSVTGGGTPSSYNEQFF
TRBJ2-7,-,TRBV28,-,TGTGCCAGCAGTCCCAGCTCTAGAGGGCAGTACTTC,CASSPSSRGQYF
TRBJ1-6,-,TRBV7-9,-,TGTGCCAGCAGCTCTCTAGAGGGTTCACCCCTCCACTTT,CASSSLEGSPLHF
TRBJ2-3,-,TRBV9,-,TGTGCCAGCAGCGTGGGGCCCGGCGCGCCAGATACGCAGTATTTT,CASSVGPGAPDTQYF
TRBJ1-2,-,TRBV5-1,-,TGCGCCTCAGCTACAGGAGGGGGGGTCGGCTACACCTTC,CASATGGGVGYTF
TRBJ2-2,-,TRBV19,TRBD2,TGTGCCAGTACCCCGCTAGCGGGCACCGGGGAGCTGTTTTTT,CASTPLAGTGELFF
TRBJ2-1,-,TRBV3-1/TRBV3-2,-,TGTGCCAGCAGCCATTTTTTTGATATATGGGCGGGGAGTGAGCAGTTCTTC,CASSHFFDIWAGSEQFF
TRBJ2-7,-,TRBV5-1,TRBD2,TGCGCCAGCAGTATTCTAGCGGGAGGGTCCTACGAGCAGTACTTC,CASSILAGGSYEQYF
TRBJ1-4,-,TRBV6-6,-,TGTGCCAGCAGCCCCTACGGGGCAACTAATGAAAAACTGTTTTTT,CASSPYGATNEKLFF
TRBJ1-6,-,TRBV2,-,TGTGCCAGCAGTGTATGGGCGTCCTATAATTCACCCCTCCACTTT,CASSVWASYNSPLHF
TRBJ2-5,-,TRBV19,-,TGTGCCAGTAGTATAGGAGGACTCGGGGAAGAGACCCAGTACTTC,CASSIGGLGEETQYF
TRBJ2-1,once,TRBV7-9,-,TGTGCCAGCAGCTTAATAGTGGGAGCGCAGAGCTCCTACAATGAGCAGTTCTTC,CASSLIVGAQSSYNEQFF
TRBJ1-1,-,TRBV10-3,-,TGTGCCATCAGTAGGGGCCAAGGAGCTTTCTTT,CAISRGQGAFF
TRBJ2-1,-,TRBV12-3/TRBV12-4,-,TGTGCCAGCAGGATACTAGGAAAGGATGAGCAGTTCTTC,CASRILGKDEQFF
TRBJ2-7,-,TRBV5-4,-,TGTGCCAGCAGCCCGGGGGGCAGCGGGATTTCCGAGCAGTACTTC,CASSPGGSGISEQYF
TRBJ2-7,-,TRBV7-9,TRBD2,TGTGCCAGCAGCTTCGGGGGAGGGCCTCCATACGAGCAGTACTTC,CASSFGGGPPYEQYF
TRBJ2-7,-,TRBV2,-,TGTGCCAGCAGAATAGGACAAGGCCCAACCTACGAGCAGTACTTC,CASRIGQGPTYEQYF
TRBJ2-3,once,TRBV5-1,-,TGCGCCAGCAGCTTGCCGACTAAAGATACGCAGTATTTT,CASSLPTKDTQYF
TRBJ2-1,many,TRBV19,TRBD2,TGTGCCAGTAGTATTTCACTAGCGGGAGGTAAAAATGAGCAGTTCTTC,CASSISLAGGKNEQFF
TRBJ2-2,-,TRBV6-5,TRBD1,TGTGCCAGCACCTGGGACAGGAGGCCTTCCGGGGAGCTGTTTTTT,CASTWDRRPSGELFF
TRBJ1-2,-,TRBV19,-,TGTGCCAGTAGTATTTCCGACAGTCGGGCCGTTAACTATGGCTACACCTTC,CASSISDSRAVNYGYTF
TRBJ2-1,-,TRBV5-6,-,TGTGCCAGCAGCTGGACTGCCAATGAGCAGTTCTTC,CASSWTANEQFF
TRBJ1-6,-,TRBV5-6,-,TGTGCCAGCAGCTTGTGGACGGGGAGGTCACCCCTCCACTTT,CASSLWTGRSPLHF
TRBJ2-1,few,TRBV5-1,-,TGCGCCAGCAGCCCGGGGACTGCTAATGAGCAGTTCTTC,CASSPGTANEQFF
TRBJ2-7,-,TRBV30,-,TGTGCCTGGAGTGTACGGTGGGCCCCCTACGAGCAGTACTTC,CAWSVRWAPYEQYF
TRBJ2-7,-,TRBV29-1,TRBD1,TGCAGCGTTCTCGCCGGGACAGGGCGTGCCGAGCAGTACTTC,CSVLAGTGRAEQYF
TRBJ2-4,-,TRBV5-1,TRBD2,TGCGCCAGCAGCTTGGGTACTAGCGGGGGACAAAACATTCAGTACTTC,CASSLGTSGGQNIQYF
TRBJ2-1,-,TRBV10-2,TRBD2,TGCGCCACCTCCGGGACTAGTGGCTACAATGAGCAGTTCTTC,CATSGTSGYNEQFF
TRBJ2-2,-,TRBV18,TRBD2,TGTGCCAGCTCACCAGGACTAGCGGTAGCCCCTGTCACCGGGGAGCTGTTTTTT,CASSPGLAVAPVTGELFF